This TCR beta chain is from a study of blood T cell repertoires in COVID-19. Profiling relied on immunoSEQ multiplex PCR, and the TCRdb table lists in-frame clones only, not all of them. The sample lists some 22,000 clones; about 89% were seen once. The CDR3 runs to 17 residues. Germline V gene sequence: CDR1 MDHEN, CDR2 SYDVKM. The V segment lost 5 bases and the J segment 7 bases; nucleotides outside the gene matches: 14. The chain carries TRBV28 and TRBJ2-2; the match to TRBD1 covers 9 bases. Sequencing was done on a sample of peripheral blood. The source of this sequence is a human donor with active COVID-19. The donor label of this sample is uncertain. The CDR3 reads CASSPPPGQGVGGELFF. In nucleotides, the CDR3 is TGTGCCAGCAGTCCCCCGCCGGGACAGGGAGTGGGCGGGGAGCTGTTTTTT.